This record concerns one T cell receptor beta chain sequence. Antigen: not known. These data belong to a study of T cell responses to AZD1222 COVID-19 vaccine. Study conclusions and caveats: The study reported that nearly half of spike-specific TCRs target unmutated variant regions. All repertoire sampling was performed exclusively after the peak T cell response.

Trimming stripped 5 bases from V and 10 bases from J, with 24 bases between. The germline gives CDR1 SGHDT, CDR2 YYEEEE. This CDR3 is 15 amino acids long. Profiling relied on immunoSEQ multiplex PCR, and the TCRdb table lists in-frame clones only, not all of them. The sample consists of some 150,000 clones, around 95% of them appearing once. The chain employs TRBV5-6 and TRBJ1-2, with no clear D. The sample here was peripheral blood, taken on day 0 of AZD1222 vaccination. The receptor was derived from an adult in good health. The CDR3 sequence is CASRHRSGLPVDYTF. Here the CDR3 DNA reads TGTGCCAGCAGGCATCGCTCGGGTCTACCGGTAGACTACACCTTC.